Following are 2 T cell receptor beta chains from one sample sequenced in a study of spatial heterogeneity in lung cancer (dated by TCRdb to the late 2010s). The library was built by means of 5' RACE. Sequencing relied on a NextSeq 500. TCRdb trimmed public reads at Q25 via fastp, called clones via MiXCR and kept in-frame beta chains. Every entry covers one CDR3 protein and lists the most common genes and DNA from its rows. The sample table lists 3,500 to 5,500 distinct CDR3 sequences, approximately 6.1% of them with a count of one. The leading ten clones occupy 34% of the sample. Broad study findings and their caveats: A correlation was observed between the number of expanded intratumoral alpha and beta TCRs and the tumor nonsynonymous mutation count.

Their antigens remain unidentified. Reading the label with the study, this specimen's time point is: sample taken at primary tumor resection. This material consisted of lung tumor tissue, taken at surgery. The receptors originated from a male donor with early-stage non-small cell lung cancer.

This clonotype was counted many times. The chain uses TRBV7-8 and TRBJ2-3, with 8 bases that match TRBD1. Germline lookup yields CDR1 SGHVS and CDR2 FQNEAQ. The CDR3 loop spans 13 amino acids. The J segment lost 6 bases and the V segment lost 4 bases, leaving 3 bases of the junction unmatched. The CDR3 DNA follows: TGTGCCAGCAGCTCCGACAGGGGCGATACGCAGTATTTT. Residues: CASSSDRGDTQYF.

In this sample, this clonotype turned up many times. This sequence joins TRBV20-1 and TRBJ2-1; 8 positions agree with TRBD1. Trimming took 3 bases from V and 6 from J; bases not matched to a gene: 10. The CDR3 spans 15 residues. Germline V gene data show CDR1 as DFQATT and CDR2 as SNEGSKA (reference sequence). CDR3 loop: CSASNPGGKSNEQFF. The CDR3 DNA follows: TGCAGTGCTAGTAACCCAGGGGGCAAGAGCAATGAGCAGTTCTTC.